The 22 T cell receptor beta chains presented below share a single source sample, sequenced in a study of PD-L1 blockade in urothelial cancer. This table comes from immunoSEQ multiplex PCR, and its TCRdb copy is limited to in-frame clones, with some not included. Here the sample spans about 90,000 clones, around 78% being singletons. Time point described: peripheral blood 6 weeks after treatment start. Source: PBMCs, taken around atezolizumab (anti-PD-L1) treatment. The receptors derive from a man between 65 and 79 years old with urothelial cancer.

The chain joins TRBV7-9 to TRBJ1-1, with D possibly TRBD1 on 5 matching bases. The CDR3 covers 13 residues. Between the trimmed V and J ends, which lost 4 bases and 1 base, there was a span of 7 bases. Germline CDR1 and CDR2: SEHNR and FQNEAQ (reference sequence). CDR3 nucleotide sequence: TGTGCCAGCAGCTCCCAGGGGAACACTGAAGCTTTCTTT. Residues: CASSSQGNTEAFF.

In its sample, this clone was seen once. In nucleotides, the CDR3 is TGCGCCAGCAGCCGGGACAAGAACACCGGGGAGCTGTTTTTT. Translation: CASSRDKNTGELFF. V gene TRBV5-1 combines with J gene TRBJ2-2; D is possibly TRBD1 (6 bases). This CDR3 has 14 residues. The V gene lost 4 bases and the J gene lost 1 base, with 8 bases spanning the gap. Germline V gene lookup returns CDR1 SGHRS and CDR2 YFSETQ.

This chain links TRBV19 with TRBJ1-2; D is unclear. This CDR3 has 11 amino acids. CDR1 LNHDA and CDR2 SQIVND come from the germline V gene (reference sequence). The V end lost 5 bases, the J end lost 7 bases, and 8 bases lay between the germline ends. In DNA form, the CDR3 reads TGTGCCAGTAGTTCCGGTGGTGGCTACACCTTC. It codes for CASSSGGGYTF.

The chain joins TRBV7-9 to TRBJ2-7, with 8 bases lining up with TRBD1. CDR1 SEHNR and CDR2 FQNEAQ come from the germline V gene (reference sequence). The CDR3 is 13 amino acids. V gave up 5 bases and J gave up 6 bases; unmatched junction bases: 6. The CDR3: CASSRTGSSEQYF. In nucleotides, the CDR3 is TGTGCCAGCAGCCGGACAGGGTCGAGCGAGCAGTACTTC.

This rearrangement joins TRBV11-3 to TRBJ2-7; tentatively, D is TRBD1 (6 bases). This CDR3 has 13 amino acids. CDR1 and CDR2 from the germline V gene are SGHNT and YENEEA. V was pared by 5 bases and J by 6 bases, with 14 bases between. CDR3 coding DNA: TGTGCCAGCAGCCCCGGACAGTCTAGCGAGCAGTACTTC. Its translation: CASSPGQSSEQYF.

For this clone: Other nucleotide sequences in the sample specify the same CDR3. This chain uses TRBV18 with TRBJ1-1, with a tentative D call TRBD1 (6 bases). The CDR3 runs to 15 residues. V was pared by 2 bases and J by 1 base, with 11 bases between. Germline values: CDR1 KGHSH, CDR2 LQKENI. The CDR3 is CASSPEGGSNTEAFF. DNA of the CDR3: TGTGCCAGCTCACCAGAAGGGGGATCGAACACTGAAGCTTTCTTT. Filled out from reference TRBV18 and TRBJ1-1, the complete variable domain reads NAGVMQNPRHLVRRRGQEARLRCSPMKGHSHVYWYRQLPEEGLKFMVYLQKENIIDESGMPKERFSAEFPKEGPSILRIQQVVRGDSAAYFCASSPEGGSNTEAFFGQGTRLTVV.

The chain carries TRBV11-3 and TRBJ2-7, with TRBD2 matching over 10 bases. The CDR3 is 18 residues long. Trimming took 5 bases from V and 0 from J; bases not matched to a gene: 13. Looked up from germline, CDR1 is SGHNT and CDR2 is YENEEA. The CDR3 DNA is TGTGCCAGCAGCCCCCCAGGGGCTAGCGGGAGCCCCTCCTACGAGCAGTACTTC. It specifies CASSPPGASGSPSYEQYF.

In this sample, this clone turned up a few times. CDR3 residues: CATSVTGLYNEQFF. The CDR3 nucleotides are TGTGCCACCTCGGTGACAGGGCTCTACAATGAGCAGTTCTTC. V and J are TRBV19 and TRBJ2-1, with 7 bases lining up with TRBD1. Germline V gene lookup returns CDR1 LNHDA and CDR2 SQIVND (reference sequence). This CDR3 has 14 residues. The ends lost 10 bases at V and 3 bases at J; junction bases unmatched: 9.

The chain uses TRBV5-8 and TRBJ1-1; TRBD1 aligns across 7 bases. Unmatched junction bases numbered 4, after V lost 4 bases and J lost 1 base. Looked up from germline, CDR1 is SGHTS and CDR2 is YDEGEE. The CDR3 sequence is 14 residues long. The DNA of the CDR3 is TGTGCCAGCAGCCCCCCAGGGGGGAACACTGAAGCTTTCTTT. As protein: CASSPPGGNTEAFF.

This clone came up a few times. The rearrangement joins TRBV7-8 to TRBJ1-1, with a tentative D call TRBD1 (6 bases). V lost 5 bases and J lost 1, with 14 bases in between. CDR1 is SGHVS, CDR2 FQNEAQ, per germline. This CDR3 has 15 amino acids. CDR3 protein: CASSPRTGWNTEAFF. The CDR3 bases are TGTGCCAGCAGCCCACGCACAGGGTGGAACACTGAAGCTTTCTTT.

This chain links TRBV19 with TRBJ1-2; 8 bases match TRBD1. The trim removed 7 bases at V and 7 bases at J, leaving 14 bases unmatched. This CDR3 has 15 amino acids. In germline, CDR1 is LNHDA, CDR2 SQIVND (reference sequence). The CDR3 bases are TGTGCCAGTACTTTAGGGGCAGGGGGCAATCGTGGCTACACCTTC. It translates to CASTLGAGGNRGYTF.

The J gene is TRBJ1-2, the V gene TRBV5-4, with D perhaps matching TRBD1 (5 bases). The germline V gene has CDR1 SGHNT and CDR2 YYREEE (reference sequence). The V end lost 0 bases, the J end lost 6 bases, and 12 bases lay between the germline ends. The CDR3 totals 14 residues. The CDR3 DNA sequence: TGTGCCAGCAGCTTGGTCTGGACAAGGAATGGCTACACCTTC. Translation: CASSLVWTRNGYTF.

This chain links TRBV19 with TRBJ2-2; 7 bases agree with TRBD1. The CDR3 runs 14 residues. Germline trimming cut 1 base from V and 6 bases from J; bases unmatched to any gene: 2. Germline V gene sequence: CDR1 LNHDA, CDR2 SQIVND (reference sequence). CDR3 region: CASSIAGGSGELFF. The CDR3 DNA follows: TGTGCCAGTAGTATAGCAGGGGGTTCCGGGGAGCTGTTTTTT.

The genes are TRBV28 and TRBJ2-3, with D unclear. Trimming shortened V by 7 bases and J by 0 bases, and 8 bases separated the two germline ends. The CDR3 has 13 amino acids. In germline, CDR1 is MDHEN, CDR2 SYDVKM. This CDR3 is CASIDSSTDTQYF. CDR3 nucleotide sequence: TGTGCCAGCATTGACTCTAGCACAGATACGCAGTATTTT.

The chain uses TRBV6-1 and TRBJ2-1; D perhaps matches TRBD1 (6 bases). CDR3 size: 15 residues. Germline CDR1 MNHNS, CDR2 SASEGT. The ends were cut back, 2 bases at V and 1 base at J, with 9 bases in the middle. CDR3 residues: CASSESQGSYNEQFF. The CDR3, as DNA: TGTGCCAGCAGTGAAAGTCAGGGGTCCTACAATGAGCAGTTCTTC.

The chain joins TRBV28 to TRBJ1-2; a possible D gene is TRBD1 (6 bases). The CDR3 has 15 residues. V gave up 6 bases and J gave up 4 bases, with 18 bases separating them. The germline CDR1 and CDR2 sequences are MDHEN and SYDVKM. The CDR3 bases are TGTGCCAGCAGACCCCCAGGGGATTTGGGCTATGGCTACACCTTC. Translated: CASRPPGDLGYGYTF.

J is TRBJ2-3 and V is TRBV29-1; 14 positions match TRBD2. The CDR3 sequence is 16 residues long. Germline V gene data show CDR1 as SQVTM and CDR2 as ANQGSEA. Losses at the gene ends were 6 bases for V and 3 bases for J; bases not matched to a gene: 8. The CDR3 sequence is CSVTGTSGRGTDTQYF. CDR3 DNA: TGCAGCGTCACCGGGACTAGCGGGAGAGGGACAGATACGCAGTATTTT.

This chain links TRBV2 with TRBJ2-3; TRBD2 agrees at 9 bases. Germline V CDR1 and CDR2: SNHLY, FYNNEI. CDR3 length: 15 amino acids. Trimming cost V 6 bases and J 2 bases; bases outside gene matches: 6. CDR3 bases: TGTGCCAGCAGACGACTAGCGGAGTTCACAGATACGCAGTATTTT. It is translated as CASRRLAEFTDTQYF.

This chain links TRBV4-1 with TRBJ2-1; 10 bases match TRBD2. The CDR3 contains 15 residues. J gave up 5 bases and V 4 bases, and 5 bases lay outside the gene matches. Germline CDR1 MGHRA, CDR2 YSYEKL. In DNA, the CDR3 is TGCGCCAGCAGCCTCGGACTAGCGGAGCACAATGAGCAGTTCTTC. Its protein is CASSLGLAEHNEQFF.

This chain joins TRBV5-4 and TRBJ1-3; perhaps TRBD1 as D (5 bases). CDR3 size: 18 residues. The germline V gene has CDR1 SGHNT and CDR2 YYREEE (reference sequence). V lost 3 bases and J lost 0, with 19 bases in between. This CDR3 is CASSSGGAGPLSGNTIYF. The DNA of the CDR3 is TGTGCCAGCAGCTCCGGAGGGGCGGGGCCACTCTCTGGAAACACCATATATTTT.

This rearrangement joins TRBV16 to TRBJ2-7; TRBD2 aligns across 9 bases. Unmatched junction bases numbered 7, after V lost 4 bases and J lost 6 bases. CDR1 is KGHSY and CDR2 is FQNENV in the germline V gene. This CDR3 has 14 residues. CDR3 in amino acids: CASSPIAGAGEQYF. In DNA form, the CDR3 reads TGTGCCAGCAGCCCGATAGCGGGGGCTGGCGAGCAGTACTTC.

This clone came up once. The chain has TRBV6-5 and TRBJ2-7; 7 bases fit TRBD1. V dropped 4 bases and J dropped 1; count of bases not matched to a gene: 7. Per the germline V gene, CDR1 is MNHEY and CDR2 is SVGAGI. This CDR3 region has 15 residues. CDR3 coding DNA: TGTGCCAGCAGTTTCGACAGGGCCCGTTCCTACGAGCAGTACTTC. Protein product: CASSFDRARSYEQYF.